What follows are 28 T cell receptor beta chains derived from one specimen sequenced in a study of OX40 agonist ivuxolimab in advanced cancers. Clones were sequenced by immunoSEQ multiplex PCR, and TCRdb holds only the in-frame ones, with some missing. The sample yields about 48,000 clones, around 90% seen once. The starting material was CD4+ or CD8+ T cells sorted from blood, obtained in a trial of the OX40 agonist ivuxolimab. These receptors all come from an adult with an advanced solid tumor such as melanoma, head and neck, liver or kidney cancer.

V and J are TRBV4-1 and TRBJ2-3; no reliable D call. This CDR3 has 11 amino acids. Germline loops: CDR1 MGHRA, CDR2 YSYEKL. Trimming stripped 1 base from V and 7 bases from J, with 3 bases between. CDR3 nucleotide sequence: TGCGCCAGCAGCCAAGCGCATACGCAGTATTTT. Encoded protein: CASSQAHTQYF.

The chain employs TRBV6-5 and TRBJ1-1; tentatively, D is TRBD1 (6 bases). Germline V gives CDR1 MNHEY, CDR2 SVGAGI. This CDR3 contains 13 residues. V was trimmed by 4 bases and J by 4 bases, leaving 10 bases between them. CDR3 sequence (DNA): TGTGCCAGCAGTTTAGGACAGACCACTGAAGCTTTCTTT. Translated: CASSLGQTTEAFF.

The CDR3 coding sequence is TGTGCCAGCAGCGTTTTTGCGGGGTATGAGCAGTTCTTC. Its translation: CASSVFAGYEQFF. The chain is built from TRBV9 and TRBJ2-1, with a possible D match to TRBD2 (6 bases). V lost 2 bases and J 8 bases, leaving 11 bases between the germline ends. Germline V CDR1 and CDR2: SGDLS, YYNGEE. CDR3 size: 13 residues.

The CDR3 sequence is CASSLALGLAGGPGTDTQYF. The CDR3 DNA reads TGTGCCAGCAGCTTAGCGTTGGGACTAGCGGGGGGGCCTGGGACAGATACGCAGTATTTT. The chain is built from TRBV7-2 and TRBJ2-3; TRBD2 matches 16 bases. V dropped 0 bases and J dropped 3; count of bases not matched to a gene: 9. The CDR3 is 20 residues long. Germline assignment: CDR1 SGHTA and CDR2 FQGNSA. The variable domain in full, completed from reference TRBV7-2 and TRBJ2-3, reads GAGVSQSPSNKVTEKGKDVELRCDPISGHTALYWYRQSLGQGLEFLIYFQGNSAPDKSGLPSDRFSAERTGGSVSTLTIQRTQQEDSAVYLCASSLALGLAGGPGTDTQYFGPGTRLTVL.

This clone has only a few counts. V gene TRBV4-1 combines with J gene TRBJ1-1; D unclear. V was trimmed by 0 bases and J by 5 bases, leaving 10 bases between them. Per germline, CDR1 MGHRA and CDR2 YSYEKL. This CDR3 comprises 14 residues. DNA for the CDR3: TGCGCCAGCAGCCAAGATCGTCACGGGACTGAAGCTTTCTTT. As protein: CASSQDRHGTEAFF.

Here the CDR3 DNA reads TGTGCCAGCAGTAAGAACACCGGGGAGCTGTTTTTT. This sequence encodes CASSKNTGELFF. The chain combines TRBV28 with TRBJ2-2; D not certain. This CDR3 has 12 amino acids. CDR1 MDHEN and CDR2 SYDVKM come from the germline V gene. Trimming pared 5 bases from V and 1 base from J, leaving 2 bases between. Full variable domain (remainder filled in from reference TRBV28 and TRBJ2-2): DVKVTQSSRYLVKRTGEKVFLECVQDMDHENMFWYRQDPGLGLRLIYFSYDVKMKEKGDIPEGYSVSREKKERFSLILESASTNQTSMYLCASSKNTGELFFGEGSRLTVL.

This chain links TRBV6-6 with TRBJ1-2; D gene ambiguous. Trimming shortened V by 5 bases and J by 5 bases, and 6 bases separated the two germline ends. This CDR3 contains 11 residues. CDR1 and CDR2 (germline): MNHNY, SVGAGI (reference sequence). For the CDR3, the DNA is TGTGCCAGCAGTCACAGTTATGGCTACACCTTC. Protein product: CASSHSYGYTF.

The rearrangement uses TRBV11-1 and TRBJ2-7; unclear D gene. The CDR3 loop spans 13 amino acids. Trimming removed 1 base at V and 7 bases at J, with 11 bases between. Germline lookup yields CDR1 SGHAT and CDR2 FQDESV (reference sequence). CDR3 sequence reads: CASSLGPMGEQYV. In DNA, the CDR3 is TGTGCCAGCAGCTTAGGGCCCATGGGGGAGCAGTACGTC.

The J gene is TRBJ1-1, the V gene TRBV6-6; 12 bases align to TRBD1. In germline, CDR1 is MNHNY, CDR2 SVGAGI (reference sequence). CDR3 length equals 15 residues. The J segment lost 8 bases and the V segment lost 2 bases, leaving 6 bases of the junction unmatched. DNA for the CDR3: TGTGCCAGCAGTTACACCGGGACAGGGGGCAGCGAAGCTTTCTTT. This codes for CASSYTGTGGSEAFF.

The chain links TRBV25-1 to TRBJ2-7; the D is unclear. CDR1 and CDR2 from the germline V gene are MGHDK and SYGVNS. V lost 8 bases to trimming and J lost 0 bases, with 11 bases between them. This CDR3 has 13 amino acids. The chain's CDR3 is CASAPGTSYEQYF. The CDR3, as DNA: TGTGCCAGCGCCCCCGGCACCTCCTACGAGCAGTACTTC.

The chain employs TRBV6-1 and TRBJ2-2; D might be TRBD2 (5 bases). This CDR3 has 15 residues. The V and J ends lost 0 bases and 11 bases respectively, with 16 bases between them. Germline assignment: CDR1 MNHNS and CDR2 SASEGT. CDR3 sequence (DNA): TGTGCCAGCAGTGAAGCGCTTTACGGCGGGTACGAGCTGTTTTTT. Protein sequence: CASSEALYGGYELFF.

This clone was seen just once. The rearrangement links TRBV5-1 to TRBJ2-7; D is unclear. This CDR3 has 12 amino acids. The germline CDR1 and CDR2 sequences are SGHRS and YFSETQ. Trimming took 0 bases from V and 2 from J, leaving 3 bases between them. The CDR3 sequence: CASSLGAYEQYF. The CDR3, as DNA: TGCGCCAGCAGCTTGGGGGCCTACGAGCAGTACTTC.

J is TRBJ1-6 and V is TRBV13; TRBD1 agrees at 7 bases. This CDR3 is 14 amino acids long. Germline CDR1 reads PRHDT; CDR2 reads FYEKMQ (reference sequence). V lost 5 bases and J lost 9; bases outside the gene matches: 7. DNA for the CDR3: TGTGCCAGCAGCGTTAACAGGGGCCCTTCACCCCTCCACTTT. Translation: CASSVNRGPSPLHF.

V is TRBV9 and J is TRBJ1-2; D unresolved. The CDR3 extends over 15 amino acids. Germline CDR1 is SGDLS and CDR2 is YYNGEE. Trimming cost V 3 bases and J 8 bases, with 20 bases left between them. CDR3 in DNA: TGTGCCAGCAGCGACGCCCACCCTCCGGCGGGGGGCTACACCTTC. Translation: CASSDAHPPAGGYTF.

The genes are TRBV11-2 and TRBJ1-1, with D maybe TRBD1 (6 bases). Germline lookup yields CDR1 SGHAT and CDR2 FQNNGV. V shed 0 bases and J shed 5 bases, with 16 bases lying between them. This CDR3 contains 16 residues. This CDR3 is CASSLDRGQRKTEAFF. Written as DNA, the CDR3 is TGTGCCAGCAGCTTAGATCGCGGACAGAGGAAAACTGAAGCTTTCTTT.

The chain uses TRBV25-1 and TRBJ1-4; no reliable D call. Trimming removed 3 bases from V and 4 bases from J, with 12 bases in between. There are 15 residues in the CDR3. In germline, CDR1 is MGHDK, CDR2 SYGVNS. DNA for the CDR3: TGTGCCAGCAGTGACCGAGGGCGCGATAATGAAAAACTGTTTTTT. Translation gives CASSDRGRDNEKLFF.

The CDR3 DNA reads as TGCGCCAGCAGCCAAGCTTGGGGGGGCACAGATACGCAGTATTTT. Protein product: CASSQAWGGTDTQYF. The chain combines TRBV4-1 with TRBJ2-3; the D gene is possibly TRBD2 (6 bases). Trimming left V 1 base short and J 1 base short, with 9 bases between. The CDR3 consists of 15 residues. CDR1 is MGHRA, CDR2 YSYEKL, per germline.

The chain links TRBV14 to TRBJ2-3, with unresolved D. From germline, CDR1 is SGHDN and CDR2 FVKESK. V lost 1 base and J 4 bases, leaving 6 bases between the germline ends. The CDR3 contains 13 residues. The CDR3 coding sequence is TGTGCCAGCAGCCAAGTCACCGCAGATACGCAGTATTTT. It specifies CASSQVTADTQYF. Based on the CDR3 plus reference TRBV14 and TRBJ2-3, the full variable domain is EAGVTQFPSHSVIEKGQTVTLRCDPISGHDNLYWYRRVMGKEIKFLLHFVKESKQDESGMPNNRFLAERTGGTYSTLKVQPAELEDSGVYFCASSQVTADTQYFGPGTRLTVL.

Concerning this clone itself: It is unclear where the CDR3 begins or ends on the DNA, so no DNA is shown, and the CDR3 is as TCRdb lists it. This chain connects TRBV1 to TRBJ2-1; TRBD1 is the table's D call, not checked against the DNA. TRBV1 is classified as a pseudogene. The CDR3 is made up of 16 amino acids, end residues included. The CDR3 here is CTSSQIWGQGANEQFF.

V gene TRBV5-6 combines with J gene TRBJ1-1; no clear D. This CDR3 has 13 amino acids. Germline CDR1 is SGHDT and CDR2 is YYEEEE. Deletions cut 0 bases from V and 7 bases from J, with 10 bases between. The CDR3 region is CASSLAPGVEAFF. DNA of the CDR3: TGTGCCAGCAGCTTGGCCCCGGGAGTTGAAGCTTTCTTT.

The DNA of the CDR3 is TGTGCCAGCACCCCAGGGGGGGGTAGCTATGGCTACACCTTC. Its protein product is CASTPGGGSYGYTF. V and J are TRBV27 and TRBJ1-2, with TRBD1 matching 7 bases. Germline V lookup: CDR1 MNHEY, CDR2 SMNVEV (reference sequence). After removal of 7 bases from V and 4 bases from J, the junction contained 9 bases not matched to a gene. The CDR3 extends over 14 amino acids.

The gene calls are TRBV5-4 and TRBJ1-2; TRBD1 matches at 7 bases. The V segment lost 0 bases and the J segment 5 bases; nucleotides outside the gene matches: 4. Germline-derived CDR1 and CDR2 are SGHNT and YYREEE (reference sequence). The CDR3 loop spans 14 amino acids. CDR3 in DNA: TGTGCCAGCAGCTTGGAGGGGGCGGGATATGGCTACACCTTC. Amino acid sequence: CASSLEGAGYGYTF.

The chain joins TRBV25-1 to TRBJ1-1; D is unclear. The CDR3 length is 12 residues. Per the germline V gene, CDR1 is MGHDK and CDR2 is SYGVNS. Trimming removed 6 bases from V and 1 base from J, with 6 bases in between. CDR3 in amino acids: CASRMGNTEAFF. CDR3 sequence (DNA): TGTGCCAGCAGGATGGGGAACACTGAAGCTTTCTTT.

The V and J genes are TRBV14 and TRBJ2-7, with D possibly called TRBD1 or TRBD2 (6 bases each). Germline V lookup: CDR1 SGHDN, CDR2 FVKESK. There are 14 residues in the CDR3. V was cut by 4 bases and J by 2 bases, with 12 bases left in between. This chain's CDR3 is CASSLTGAAYEQYF. Here the CDR3 DNA reads TGTGCCAGCAGCCTTACGGGGGCAGCCTACGAGCAGTACTTC.

The chain joins TRBV6-1 to TRBJ1-5, with TRBD1 as a possible D gene (6 bases). The CDR3 runs 16 residues. V lost 2 bases and J lost 0, with 11 bases in between. CDR1 and CDR2 (germline): MNHNS, SASEGT. This CDR3 is CASSEWDTDSNQPQHF. The DNA of the CDR3 is TGTGCCAGCAGTGAATGGGACACCGATAGCAATCAGCCCCAGCATTTT.

V is TRBV7-8 and J is TRBJ2-7, with TRBD1 as a possible D gene (6 bases). Germline assignment: CDR1 SGHVS and CDR2 FQNEAQ. The length of the CDR3 is 13 residues. Trimming took off 3 bases at V and 3 bases at J, with 9 bases between the two ends. CDR3 residues: CASSFRTDYEQYF. CDR3 DNA: TGTGCCAGCAGCTTTAGGACAGACTACGAGCAGTACTTC.

This chain connects TRBV13 to TRBJ1-2, with 8 positions matching TRBD1. Germline V gene sequence: CDR1 PRHDT, CDR2 FYEKMQ (reference sequence). The trim removed 0 bases at V and 6 bases at J, leaving 9 bases unmatched. The CDR3 sequence is 16 residues long. The CDR3 bases are TGTGCCAGCAGCTTAGGAAGCGGGACAGGCGTTGATGGCTACACCTTC. It yields the protein CASSLGSGTGVDGYTF.

The chain couples TRBV5-1 to TRBJ2-3; the match to TRBD2 covers 13 bases. J gave up 5 bases and V 5 bases, and 8 bases lay outside the gene matches. CDR1 and CDR2 from the germline V gene are SGHRS and YFSETQ. The CDR3 runs to 16 residues. The CDR3 loop reads CASRSGLAGEGDTQYF. The CDR3 DNA is TGCGCCAGCAGATCCGGACTAGCGGGGGAAGGAGATACGCAGTATTTT.